Detailed here is one T cell receptor beta chain. Original analysis: Estimation of nucleated cell counts was performed using reference gene primer amplification. The assay was immunoSEQ multiplex PCR, and TCRdb's table has in-frame clones only and misses some. V, J and clone size are taken as reported in that table, and D and trimming were inferred from the DNA itself. The repertoire has more than 85,000 clones, nearly 90% of them found once; the top ten carry around 4.4%. V was pared by 0 bases and J by 1 base, with 7 bases between. Per germline, CDR1 SGDLS and CDR2 YYNGEE. The CDR3 contains 15 residues. The entry originates in a study of blood T cell repertoires in COVID-19. Turning to the study itself: COVID-19 samples collected from the United States, Italy and Spain covered acute and convalescent phases. PBMCs, B-cell-depleted T cells, or T cells provided the cDNA or gDNA that made up the material.

Sequenced material: peripheral blood. This sequence was found in a human donor in a cohort sampled during active COVID-19. The chain is built from TRBV9 and TRBJ2-2; D might be TRBD2 (5 bases). The CDR3 coding sequence is TGTGCCAGCAGCGTAGTTGGAGGGAACACCGGGGAGCTGTTTTTT. The encoded protein is CASSVVGGNTGELFF.